These 10 T cell receptor beta chains were sequenced from one sample in a study of blood T cells in healthy people across ages. Next came a second PCR, run for about 6 to 11 cycles, which used a sample-barcoded 5' primer along with a J-beta primer mix. Via MiXCR, TCRdb re-called the 5' RACE reads, giving one row per CDR3 protein. The profile covers under 1 million distinct CDR3 sequences, with under 45% appearing a single time and approximately 20% taken by the ten largest. Sequencing was done on a sample of blood. All receptors derive from a man in his 60s in good health.

This chain connects TRBV7-2 to TRBJ2-7; D tentatively fits TRBD1 or TRBD2 (6 bases each). Germline-derived CDR1 and CDR2 are SGHTA and FQGNSA. The V end was cut by 2 bases, the J end by 0 bases, with 11 bases between. The CDR3 is 15 residues long. The CDR3 protein is CASSLFGGPSYEQYF. CDR3 DNA: TGTGCCAGCAGCTTATTTGGGGGGCCCTCCTACGAGCAGTACTTC.

V and J are TRBV7-2 and TRBJ2-5; D remains unclear. Trimming stripped 5 bases from V and 11 bases from J, with 18 bases between. CDR3 length: 13 amino acids. CDR1 and CDR2 (germline): SGHTA, FQGNSA. CDR3 loop: CASSVVLAPEQYF. CDR3 nucleotides: TGTGCCAGCAGCGTAGTTCTGGCTCCAGAGCAGTACTTC.

This clonotype was counted between two and nine times. V is TRBV5-1 and J is TRBJ2-1; 9 bases match TRBD2. With V trimmed by 1 base and J by 12 bases, 8 bases remained unmatched. This CDR3 region has 14 residues. Germline V CDR1 and CDR2: SGHRS, YFSETQ. The CDR3 DNA sequence: TGCGCCAGCAGCTTGCCAGCGGGGGGCCTCGGGCAGTTCTTC. The encoded protein is CASSLPAGGLGQFF.

The chain uses TRBV7-2 and TRBJ2-7, with a tentative D call TRBD2 (6 bases). Per germline, CDR1 SGHTA and CDR2 FQGNSA. The CDR3 contains 15 residues. V gave up 0 bases and J gave up 2 bases, with 11 bases separating them. The CDR3 region is CASSLAPGEPYEQYF. CDR3 in DNA: TGTGCCAGCAGCTTAGCTCCGGGGGAACCCTACGAGCAGTACTTC.

The rearrangement uses TRBV3-1 and TRBJ1-2, with unresolved D. The CDR3 has 15 residues. Germline CDR1 LGHDT, CDR2 YNNKEL (reference sequence). V gave up 5 bases and J gave up 4 bases, with 17 bases separating them. CDR3 sequence (DNA): TGTGCCAGCAGCTCAGGACGCTCAGGCCCCTATGGCTACACCTTC. Translation: CASSSGRSGPYGYTF.

This clonotype was found a few times. V is TRBV12-3 or TRBV12-4 and J is TRBJ1-5; the match to TRBD1 covers 8 bases. Trimming at V came to 5 bases and at J to 2 bases, leaving 2 bases not matched to a gene. This CDR3 region has 14 residues. CDR3 residues: CASSATGGNQPQHF. As DNA, the CDR3 is TGTGCCAGCAGTGCGACAGGGGGCAATCAGCCCCAGCATTTT.

Comment on this clonotype: The junction does not match germline at one end; this may be a read error. V and J are TRBV12-3 or TRBV12-4 and TRBJ2-7; possible D gene TRBD1, 5 bases. The CDR3 loop spans 15 amino acids. The CDR3 region is CVSSYRNRLGDEQYF. CDR3 DNA sequence: TGTGTCAGCAGTTACCGGAACAGGTTGGGCGACGAGCAGTACTTC.

In this sample, this clonotype turned up once. The genes are TRBV5-1 and TRBJ2-6; the D gene could be TRBD1 or TRBD2 (6 bases each). With 4 bases removed from V and 2 bases from J, the gap between germline ends came to 22 bases. The CDR3 loop spans 19 amino acids. Germline CDR1 is SGHRS and CDR2 is YFSETQ. In DNA form, the CDR3 reads TGCGCCAGCAGCCCTGGAGGGCAGGGACAAGGCCCTGGGGCCAACGTCCTGACTTTC. It specifies CASSPGGQGQGPGANVLTF.

The chain couples TRBV5-1 to TRBJ2-1; D gene uncertain. CDR1 and CDR2 (germline): SGHRS, YFSETQ. Between the trimmed V and J ends, which lost 1 base and 4 bases, there was a span of 12 bases. The CDR3 loop spans 15 amino acids. CDR3 sequence reads: CASSLLPSQYNEQFF. CDR3 nucleotides: TGCGCCAGCAGCTTGTTGCCTTCTCAATACAATGAGCAGTTCTTC.

The rearrangement links TRBV7-9 to TRBJ1-1, with unresolved D. This CDR3 comprises 15 residues. Trimming removed 5 bases from V and 7 bases from J, with 20 bases in between. In germline, CDR1 is SEHNR, CDR2 FQNEAQ (reference sequence). CDR3: CASSPKGRTGYEAFF. DNA for the CDR3: TGTGCCAGCAGCCCAAAGGGCCGGACCGGGTATGAAGCTTTCTTT. Filled out from reference TRBV7-9 and TRBJ1-1, the complete variable domain reads DTGVSQNPRHKITKRGQNVTFRCDPISEHNRLYWYRQTLGQGPEFLTYFQNEAQLEKSRLLSDRFSAERPKGSFSTLEIQRTEQGDSAMYLCASSPKGRTGYEAFFGQGTRLTVV.